Listed below are T cell receptor beta chains from one sample, sequenced in a study of blood T cell repertoires in COVID-19. Here immunoSEQ multiplex PCR was the method, and the copy in TCRdb shows in-frame clones only, minus some. Counted here are about 100,000 clones, approximately 86% occurring once; the ten biggest clones make up 13%. The specimen sequenced was peripheral blood. These TCRs come from a man aged 50-59 years with active or convalescent COVID-19. The CDR3 runs from the conserved cysteine through the conserved F or W. A D gene is named only where the DNA matches it firmly. The size of a clone is reported for some rows only, either as once, few or many, or as a class for expanded clones.

>NA|TRBJ1-2|TRBV27|NA
CASSFPQGYGYTF
TGTGCCAGCAGTTTCCCCCAGGGATATGGCTACACCTTC
>NA|TRBJ2-1|TRBV25-1|NA
CASRDSHPFYNEQFF
TGTGCCAGCAGGGACTCGCACCCTTTCTACAATGAGCAGTTCTTC
>NA|TRBJ2-3|TRBV14|NA
CASSLITDTQYF
TGTGCCAGCAGCCTAATAACAGATACGCAGTATTTT
>TRBD1|TRBJ1-2|TRBV10-3|NA
CATIPGQENYAYTF
TGTGCCACCATTCCGGGACAGGAAAACTATGCCTACACCTTC
>TRBD1|TRBJ1-1|TRBV13|NA
CASSPRTGRTEAFF
TGTGCCAGCAGCCCCCGGACAGGGCGAACCGAAGCTTTCTTT
>TRBD1|TRBJ2-5|TRBV10-2|once
CASRRGQGNYEETQYF
TGCGCCAGCAGGAGAGGACAGGGTAATTACGAAGAGACCCAGTACTTC
>TRBD1|TRBJ1-5|TRBV6-5|NA
CASSRTGDQPQHF
TGTGCCAGCAGCCGGACAGGCGATCAGCCCCAGCATTTT
>TRBD1|TRBJ2-1|TRBV6-5|NA
CASRLGTGYNEQFF
TGTGCCAGCAGGCTGGGGACAGGCTACAATGAGCAGTTCTTC
>NA|TRBJ1-1|TRBV11-3|NA
CASSSGGTNFAAFF
TGTGCCAGCAGCTCCGGGGGGACAAATTTCGCGGCTTTCTTT
>NA|TRBJ2-5|TRBV12-3/TRBV12-4|NA
CASSFGERETQYF
TGTGCCAGCAGTTTCGGGGAAAGGGAGACCCAGTACTTC
>TRBD2|TRBJ2-7|TRBV28|NA
CASSLAGGQQYF
TGTGCCAGCAGTCTAGCGGGAGGGCAGCAGTACTTC
>TRBD2|TRBJ2-3|TRBV7-9|NA
CASSPGTSGSGGTQYF
TGTGCCAGCAGCCCGGGGACTAGCGGGTCAGGGGGTACGCAGTATTTT
>TRBD2|TRBJ2-3|TRBV7-2|few
CASSYSGGPSGYTQYF
TGTGCCAGCAGCTATTCGGGGGGGCCCTCCGGCTATACGCAGTATTTT
>NA|TRBJ2-1|TRBV7-9|NA
CASRETGTPYNEQFF
TGTGCCAGCAGGGAGACCGGGACTCCATACAATGAGCAGTTCTTC
>TRBD2|TRBJ2-1|TRBV7-3|NA
CASSPGLAMGNEQFF
TGTGCCAGCAGCCCTGGACTAGCGATGGGCAATGAGCAGTTCTTC
>NA|TRBJ2-1|TRBV7-3|NA
CASSLNSLSNEQFF
TGTGCCAGCAGCTTAAACTCTTTGAGCAATGAGCAGTTCTTC
>TRBD2|TRBJ2-5|TRBV5-1|NA
CASSLGLAGIETQYF
TGCGCCAGCAGCTTAGGACTAGCGGGAATAGAGACCCAGTACTTC
>NA|TRBJ1-1|TRBV6-5|NA
CASRRDTEAFF
TGTGCCAGCAGACGGGACACTGAAGCTTTCTTT
>TRBD1|TRBJ1-1|TRBV5-1|NA
CASNQGDTEAFF
TGCGCCAGCAATCAGGGGGACACTGAAGCTTTCTTT
>NA|TRBJ2-1|TRBV4-1|NA
CASSPQPQVLADEQFF
TGCGCCAGCAGCCCACAGCCTCAAGTGTTGGCCGATGAGCAGTTCTTC
>NA|TRBJ2-1|TRBV2|once
CASSESGSNEQFF
TGTGCCAGCAGTGAATCGGGTTCCAATGAGCAGTTCTTC
>NA|TRBJ1-1|TRBV6-5|NA
CASKKTDFTEAFF
TGTGCCAGCAAAAAAACAGATTTTACTGAAGCTTTCTTT
>TRBD2|TRBJ2-7|TRBV3-1/TRBV3-2|NA
CASSIPRREGGLEQYF
TGTGCCAGCAGCATCCCCCGTCGAGAGGGAGGGCTCGAGCAGTACTTC
>NA|TRBJ1-1|TRBV7-2|NA
CASSSLMGGEAFF
TGTGCCAGCAGCTCCCTCATGGGGGGTGAAGCTTTCTTT
>NA|TRBJ2-7|TRBV9|NA
CASSVELADEQYF
TGTGCCAGCAGCGTAGAACTAGCCGACGAGCAGTACTTC
>NA|TRBJ2-2|TRBV9|NA
CASSLRPSDKTIDSGELFF
TGTGCCAGCAGCCTAAGACCCTCGGACAAAACAATTGACTCCGGGGAGCTGTTTTTT
>NA|TRBJ2-3|TRBV12-5|once
CASGLRDTQYF
TGTGCTAGTGGTCTAAGAGATACGCAGTATTTT
>NA|TRBJ2-2|TRBV25-1|NA
CASSGRIPGELFF
TGTGCCAGCAGTGGGAGGATTCCCGGGGAGCTGTTTTTT
>NA|TRBJ2-1|TRBV19|few
CASKQRPGLLNEQFF
TGTGCCAGTAAGCAGCGTCCGGGACTTCTCAATGAGCAGTTCTTC
>TRBD1|TRBJ1-5|TRBV19|NA
CASSADRDQPQHF
TGTGCCAGTAGTGCCGACAGGGACCAGCCCCAGCATTTT
>NA|TRBJ1-5|TRBV21-1|NA
CASSKIGNQPQHF
TGTGCCAGCAGCAAAATAGGCAATCAGCCCCAGCATTTT
>TRBD1|TRBJ1-5|TRBV7-9|NA
CASSAGQGALSNQPQHF
TGTGCCAGCAGCGCCGGACAGGGAGCGTTGAGCAATCAGCCCCAGCATTTT
>NA|TRBJ2-2|TRBV4-2|few
CASSQETSGKLHGELFF
TGTGCCAGCAGCCAAGAAACGTCCGGGAAACTCCACGGGGAGCTGTTTTTT
>NA|TRBJ1-3|TRBV15|NA
CATSRDPNSGNTIYF
TGTGCCACCAGCAGAGACCCCAACTCTGGAAACACCATATATTTT
>TRBD1|TRBJ2-1|TRBV10-1|NA
CASSNYRGEQFF
TGCGCCAGCAGTAACTACAGGGGTGAGCAGTTCTTC
>NA|TRBJ2-1|TRBV19|NA
CASSTRGLGNEQFF
TGTGCCAGTAGTACCCGGGGGTTGGGCAATGAGCAGTTCTTC
>NA|TRBJ1-2|TRBV15|NA
CATSRDLRDYGYTF
TGTGCCACCAGCAGAGATCTCAGGGACTATGGCTACACCTTC
>TRBD1|TRBJ2-7|TRBV12-3/TRBV12-4|once
CASRDRTNYEQYF
TGTGCCAGCAGGGACAGGACCAACTACGAGCAGTACTTC
>NA|TRBJ2-5|TRBV10-3|NA
CAIGERTGSGETQYF
TGTGCCATCGGTGAACGCACAGGGTCCGGGGAGACCCAGTACTTC
>TRBD2|TRBJ2-5|TRBV30|NA
CAWSVGLAGQETQYF
TGTGCCTGGAGTGTCGGACTAGCGGGACAAGAGACCCAGTACTTC
>NA|TRBJ2-5|TRBV28|NA
CASSPGIAETQYF
TGTGCCAGCAGTCCAGGGATCGCAGAGACCCAGTACTTC
>TRBD1|TRBJ1-1|TRBV11-3|once
CASRPGQGRAFF
TGTGCCAGCAGACCCGGACAGGGGAGAGCTTTCTTT
>NA|TRBJ1-5|TRBV12-3/TRBV12-4|NA
CASSLSSNQPQHF
TGTGCCAGCAGTTTAAGCAGCAATCAGCCCCAGCATTTT
>NA|TRBJ1-2|TRBV7-3|NA
CASSLSPDYGYTF
TGTGCCAGCAGCTTAAGCCCGGACTATGGCTACACCTTC
>NA|TRBJ1-1|TRBV4-2|NA
CASSKNADRNTEAFF
TGTGCCAGCAGCAAAAACGCGGACAGGAACACTGAAGCTTTCTTT
>NA|TRBJ2-6|TRBV6-4|NA
CASSDSQTSGANVLTF
TGTGCCAGCAGTGACTCACAAACATCTGGGGCCAACGTCCTGACTTTC